Listed below are T cell receptor beta chains from one sample, sequenced in a study of blood T cells in healthy people across ages. TCRdb analysed the 5' RACE reads with MiXCR anew, one entry per CDR3 protein. The sample holds around 1,700,000 distinct CDR3 sequences; under 30% are singletons and the top ten take roughly 8%. The sample consisted of blood. The receptors were gathered from a woman under 40 in good health. Both conserved end residues are part of each CDR3. D genes are given only for firm matches. Expanded clones are given a class, and other clones once, few, many or no size at all.

V	J	D	size	DNA	CDR3
TRBV7-9	TRBJ2-1	-	-	TGTGCCAGCAGCTCAGAGGGTACTGGAGGCAATGAGCAGTTCTTC	CASSSEGTGGNEQFF
TRBV11-2	TRBJ1-5	-	-	TGTGCCAGCAGCTCCCGGGACAACGATCAGCCCCAGCATTTT	CASSSRDNDQPQHF
TRBV27	TRBJ2-1	TRBD1	-	TGTGCCAGCAGTCCGCCGGGACAGTACAATGAGCAGTTCTTC	CASSPPGQYNEQFF
TRBV7-7	TRBJ2-5	TRBD2	few	TGTGCCAGCAGCTTAGGGGATACTAGCGGGGTTGAGACCCAGTACTTC	CASSLGDTSGVETQYF
TRBV28	TRBJ1-5	-	few	TGTGCCAGCAGACAATATGGGCAGCCCCAGCATTTT	CASRQYGQPQHF
TRBV4-3	TRBJ2-7	-	many	TGCGCCAGCAGCCAAGTCGGGGAGACCTACGAGCAGTACTTC	CASSQVGETYEQYF
TRBV18	TRBJ2-7	TRBD2	-	TGTGCCAACTCACAGGACAGGGCACTAGCGGGAAACTACGAGCAGTACTTC	CANSQDRALAGNYEQYF
TRBV28	TRBJ1-2	TRBD1	-	TGTGCCAGCAGTTTCGACTTACAGGGGGCGTACGGCTACACCTTC	CASSFDLQGAYGYTF
TRBV29-1	TRBJ2-3	-	many	TGCAGCGGTCATCTAGGTGCGTCGGGGAGCACAGATACGCAGTATTTT	CSGHLGASGSTDTQYF
TRBV12-3/TRBV12-4	TRBJ2-6	TRBD1	many	TGTGCCAGCAGTTTAGCGCGAGGACAGGCCGGGGCCAACGTCCTGACTTTC	CASSLARGQAGANVLTF
TRBV6-2/TRBV6-3	TRBJ2-1	-	-	TGTGCCAGCAGTTACCCGGGACTGATTTACAATGAGCAGTTCTTC	CASSYPGLIYNEQFF
TRBV12-3/TRBV12-4	TRBJ2-1	TRBD2	-	TGTGCCAGCAGTTTTTTAGCGGGTGTAACCTACAATGAGCAGTTCTTC	CASSFLAGVTYNEQFF
TRBV12-3/TRBV12-4	TRBJ1-5	-	many	TGTGCCAGCAGACTTAGGGATAGCAATCAGCCCCAGCATTTT	CASRLRDSNQPQHF
TRBV4-2	TRBJ2-3	-	-	TGTGCCAGCAGCCAAGAGGGGAGGAGGGCAGATACGCAGTATTTT	CASSQEGRRADTQYF
TRBV10-3	TRBJ2-1	TRBD2	few	TGTGCCATCAGCGATAAGGGGCGGGAGAGCTACAATGAGCAGTTCTTC	CAISDKGRESYNEQFF
TRBV5-1	TRBJ1-2	-	many	TGCGCCAGCAGCTTGCCCGCAGATGGCTACACCTTC	CASSLPADGYTF
TRBV11-2	TRBJ2-5	TRBD1	many	TGTGCCAGCAGCTTAAGGCAGGGGGTAGGTGAGCAGTACTTC	CASSLRQGVGEQYF
TRBV20-1	TRBJ2-1	-	few	TGCAGTGCTACCGACCTGGGGGCCAACAATGAGCAGTTCTTC	CSATDLGANNEQFF
TRBV7-9	TRBJ2-1	TRBD2	-	TGTGCCAGCCTCGGGCGGGAGTCCCCCAATGAGCAGTTCTTC	CASLGRESPNEQFF
TRBV10-3	TRBJ1-1	-	few	TGTGCCATCAGTGAGTGGGGGGCCATGAACACTGAAGCTTTCTTT	CAISEWGAMNTEAFF
TRBV28	TRBJ2-7	-	many	TGTGCCAGCAGGGGTGACGGTCGCTACGAGCAGTACTTC	CASRGDGRYEQYF
TRBV7-2	TRBJ2-5	-	-	TGTGCCAGCAGCTTATGGACACAAGAGACCCAGTACTTC	CASSLWTQETQYF
TRBV15	TRBJ2-1	-	few	TGTGCCACCAGCAGCCGACGGAGGGACAATGAGCAGTTCTTC	CATSSRRRDNEQFF
TRBV7-3	TRBJ2-3	-	-	TGTGCCAGCAACTTCACCTACACAGATACGCAGTATTTT	CASNFTYTDTQYF
TRBV6-6	TRBJ1-2	TRBD1	-	TGTGCCAGCCGTCAGGGGGAAGCTGGCTACACCTTC	CASRQGEAGYTF
TRBV6-1	TRBJ1-2	-	-	TGTGCCAGCAGTGAAATGGCGGGAATCAACTATGGCTACACCTTC	CASSEMAGINYGYTF
TRBV18	TRBJ2-1	-	few	TGTGCCAGCTCGGAGACGATAATGTCCTCTAGCTCCTACAATGAGCAGTTCTTC	CASSETIMSSSSYNEQFF
TRBV20-1	TRBJ2-1	-	-	TGCAGTGCGACCTTTGTCGGTGAGCAGTTCTTC	CSATFVGEQFF
TRBV7-2	TRBJ2-1	-	-	TGTGCCAGCAGCTTAAGGGGGGCGGCCTCGGGGGAGCAGTTCTTC	CASSLRGAASGEQFF
TRBV7-9	TRBJ2-1	TRBD2	few	TGTGCCAGCAGCTTACCCGGACTAGCGGGAGGGGGATTGGATGAGCAGTTCTTC	CASSLPGLAGGGLDEQFF
TRBV10-3	TRBJ2-1	TRBD2	-	TGTGCCATTCTCCCGGAGGGCTTAGCGGGAGGCAATGAGCAGTTCTTC	CAILPEGLAGGNEQFF
TRBV20-1	TRBJ2-1	TRBD2	few	TGCAGTGCTACCTCCGGGACTAGACTCTACAATGAGCAGTTCTTC	CSATSGTRLYNEQFF
TRBV12-3/TRBV12-4	TRBJ2-1	TRBD2	-	TGTGCCAGCAGGGCACTAGCGGGACATCCCAATGAGCAGTTCTTC	CASRALAGHPNEQFF
TRBV20-1	TRBJ2-1	-	-	TGCAGTGCTAGAGGGTTGGACAGCATTTACAATGAGCAGTTCTTC	CSARGLDSIYNEQFF
TRBV4-3	TRBJ2-6	-	many	TGCGCCAGCAGCCAAGAGACAGCCTCTGGGGCCAACGTCCTGACTTTC	CASSQETASGANVLTF
TRBV6-6	TRBJ1-4	-	few	TGTGCCAGCAGACAGACAGTGCAGGAAAAACTGTTTTTT	CASRQTVQEKLFF
TRBV4-2	TRBJ2-3	TRBD2	-	TGTGCCAGCAGCCCCGGGGACTATGGCACAGATACGCAGTATTTT	CASSPGDYGTDTQYF
TRBV28	TRBJ2-7	-	-	TGTGCCAGCAGGGATCGTCGCGGCAGCTCCTACGAGCAGTACTTC	CASRDRRGSSYEQYF
TRBV20-1	TRBJ1-4	-	many	TGCAGTGCTAGAGATCTAAATGAAAAACTGTTTTTT	CSARDLNEKLFF
TRBV25-1	TRBJ1-2	-	-	TGTGCCAGCAGTGAATATAGTTCACAGGCCAGCGGCTATGGCTACACCTTC	CASSEYSSQASGYGYTF
TRBV30	TRBJ2-7	-	-	TGTGCCTGGACTGCCACCGGGGGACTGTCCCACGAGCAGTACTTC	CAWTATGGLSHEQYF
TRBV29-1	TRBJ2-1	TRBD2	once	TGCGGCGTTGTCCCGGAGGGACTAGCGGAGTACTACAATGAGCAGTTCTTC	CGVVPEGLAEYYNEQFF
TRBV7-6	TRBJ2-3	TRBD1	-	TGTGCCAGCAGCTTATTCAGCGGGACAGGGGGCACGAATACGCAGTATTTT	CASSLFSGTGGTNTQYF
TRBV11-3	TRBJ2-1	TRBD2	-	TGTGCCAGCAGCCTTTCCGGGGGACTAGCGGGCGAGCAGTTCTTC	CASSLSGGLAGEQFF
TRBV12-3/TRBV12-4	TRBJ1-1	-	few	TGTGCCAGCAGCCCCCAAGGTTCAGGCACTCTCACTGAAGCTTTCTTT	CASSPQGSGTLTEAFF
TRBV13	TRBJ2-1	TRBD1	-	TGTGCCAGCAGCTTAAGGACAGGGGATAGGGGTGAGCAGTTCTTC	CASSLRTGDRGEQFF
TRBV29-1	TRBJ1-2	TRBD1	-	TGCAGCGTTGCAGAGGGACAGCAGTATGGCTACACCTTC	CSVAEGQQYGYTF
TRBV29-1	TRBJ2-7	TRBD1	many	TGCAGCGGGACAGGGGCGGTCTCCTACGAGCAGTACTTC	CSGTGAVSYEQYF
TRBV20-1	TRBJ2-7	-	many	TGCAGTGCTAGTCTGGCGGGACGGAACTACGAGCAGTACTTC	CSASLAGRNYEQYF
TRBV7-3	TRBJ2-6	-	-	TGTGCCAGCAGCCCCATAACCTCTGGGGCCAACGTCCTGACTTTC	CASSPITSGANVLTF
TRBV3-1	TRBJ1-2	TRBD1	-	TGTGCCAGCAGTACCGGGACAGGGGCCTATGGCTACACCTTC	CASSTGTGAYGYTF
TRBV7-6	TRBJ2-2	TRBD1	few	TGTGCCAGCAGACCGCAGGGGGCGCAGGGCGGGGAGCGGTTTTTT	CASRPQGAQGGERFF
TRBV5-1	TRBJ2-3	TRBD1	few	TGCGCCAGCAAGGGGACAGGGGAAACAGATACGCAGTATTTT	CASKGTGETDTQYF
TRBV29-1	TRBJ2-2	-	many	TGCAGCGTTGAAGGGCTAGCGAGCGGGGAGCTGTTTTTT	CSVEGLASGELFF
TRBV20-1	TRBJ2-3	-	-	TGCAGTGCACTGGACTACCTTAGTACAGATACGCAGTATTTT	CSALDYLSTDTQYF
TRBV3-1	TRBJ2-3	-	few	TGTGCCAGCAGCCAAGGGAGACCTTCAGATACGCAGTATTTT	CASSQGRPSDTQYF
TRBV12-3/TRBV12-4	TRBJ2-1	TRBD1	-	TGTGCCAGCAGTTACGACAGGGATGCGTTCTTC	CASSYDRDAFF
TRBV6-6	TRBJ2-7	TRBD1	many	TGTGCCAGCAGTCAGGGACAGGGACAATACGAGCAGTACTTC	CASSQGQGQYEQYF
TRBV7-9	TRBJ2-5	TRBD2	many	TGTGCCAGCGGACTAGCGGGAGTAGATCTGGAGACCCAGTACTTC	CASGLAGVDLETQYF
TRBV6-5	TRBJ2-5	TRBD2	many	TGTGCCAGCAGTACTGTCGGACTAGCGGAACAAGAGACCCAGTACTTC	CASSTVGLAEQETQYF